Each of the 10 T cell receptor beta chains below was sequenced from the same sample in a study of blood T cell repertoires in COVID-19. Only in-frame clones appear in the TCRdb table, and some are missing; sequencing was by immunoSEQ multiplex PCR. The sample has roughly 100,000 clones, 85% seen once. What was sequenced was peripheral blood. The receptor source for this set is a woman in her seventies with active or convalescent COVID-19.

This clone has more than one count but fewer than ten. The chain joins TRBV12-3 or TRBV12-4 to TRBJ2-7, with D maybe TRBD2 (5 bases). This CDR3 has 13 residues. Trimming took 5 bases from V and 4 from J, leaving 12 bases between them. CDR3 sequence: CASSPRVEYEQYF. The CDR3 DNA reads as TGTGCCAGCAGTCCGAGGGTAGAGTACGAGCAGTACTTC.

The CDR3 reads CATSDPKTGGTEAFF. Written as DNA, the CDR3 is TGTGCCACCAGTGATCCCAAGACAGGGGGCACTGAAGCTTTCTTT. The chain employs TRBV24-1 and TRBJ1-1, with TRBD1 matching 9 bases. The CDR3 loop spans 15 amino acids. V lost 3 bases and J lost 4; bases outside the gene matches: 5. From germline, CDR1 is KGHDR and CDR2 SFDVKD.

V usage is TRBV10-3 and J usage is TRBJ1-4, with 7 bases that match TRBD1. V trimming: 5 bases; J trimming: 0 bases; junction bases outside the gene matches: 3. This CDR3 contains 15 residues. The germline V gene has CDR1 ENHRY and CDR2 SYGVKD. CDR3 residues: CAISFTGATNEKLFF. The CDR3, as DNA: TGTGCCATCAGTTTTACAGGGGCAACTAATGAAAAACTGTTTTTT.

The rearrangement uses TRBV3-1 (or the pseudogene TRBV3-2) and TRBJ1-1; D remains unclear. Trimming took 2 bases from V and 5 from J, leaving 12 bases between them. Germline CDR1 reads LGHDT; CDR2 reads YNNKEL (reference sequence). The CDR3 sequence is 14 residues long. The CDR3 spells CASSQNFGLTEAFF. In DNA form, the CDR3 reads TGTGCCAGCAGCCAAAATTTTGGGCTGACTGAAGCTTTCTTT.

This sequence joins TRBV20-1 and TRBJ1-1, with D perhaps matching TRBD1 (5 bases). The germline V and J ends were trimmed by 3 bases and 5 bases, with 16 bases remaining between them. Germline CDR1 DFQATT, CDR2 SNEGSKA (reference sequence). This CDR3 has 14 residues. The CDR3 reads CSASVSQGTTEAFF. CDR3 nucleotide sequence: TGCAGTGCTAGTGTGTCCCAGGGTACGACTGAAGCTTTCTTT.

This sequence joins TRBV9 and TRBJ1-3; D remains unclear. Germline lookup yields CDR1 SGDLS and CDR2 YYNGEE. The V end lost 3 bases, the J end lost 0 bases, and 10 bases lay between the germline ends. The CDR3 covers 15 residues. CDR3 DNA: TGTGCCAGCAGCGATCGAGGGAACTCTGGAAACACCATATATTTT. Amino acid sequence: CASSDRGNSGNTIYF.

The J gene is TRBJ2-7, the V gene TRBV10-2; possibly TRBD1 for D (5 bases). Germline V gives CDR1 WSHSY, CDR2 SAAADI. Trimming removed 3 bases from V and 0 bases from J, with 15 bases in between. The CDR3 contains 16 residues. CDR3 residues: CASSEAGRVSSYEQYF. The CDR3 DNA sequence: TGCGCCAGCAGTGAAGCTGGCAGGGTAAGCTCCTACGAGCAGTACTTC.

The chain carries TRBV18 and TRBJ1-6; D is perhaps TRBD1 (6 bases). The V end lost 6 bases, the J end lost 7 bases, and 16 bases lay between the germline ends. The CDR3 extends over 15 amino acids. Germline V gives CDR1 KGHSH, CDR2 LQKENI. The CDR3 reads CASSTTRDTNSPLHF. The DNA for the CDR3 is TGTGCCAGCTCCACGACTCGGGACACGAATTCACCCCTCCACTTT.

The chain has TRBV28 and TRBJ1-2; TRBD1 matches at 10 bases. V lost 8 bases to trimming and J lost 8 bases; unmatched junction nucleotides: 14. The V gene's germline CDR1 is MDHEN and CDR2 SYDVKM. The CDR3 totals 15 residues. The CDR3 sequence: CASRGTGAQPRGYTF. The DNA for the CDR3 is TGTGCCAGCCGAGGGACAGGGGCTCAGCCGCGGGGCTACACCTTC.

CDR3 loop: CASSLAPGGPYEQYF. CDR3 nucleotides: TGTGCCAGCAGCTTGGCCCCAGGGGGGCCCTACGAGCAGTACTTC. This rearrangement joins TRBV5-8 to TRBJ2-7, with D maybe TRBD1 (7 bases). The CDR3 contains 15 residues. V was pared by 0 bases and J by 2 bases, with 12 bases between. The germline gives CDR1 SGHTS, CDR2 YDEGEE. Together with reference TRBV5-8 and TRBJ2-7, the CDR3 gives the full variable domain: EAGVTQSPTHLIKTRGQQATLRCSPISGHTSVYWYQQALGLGLQFLLWYDEGEERNRGNFPPRFSGRQFPNYSSELNVNALELEDSALYLCASSLAPGGPYEQYFGPGTRLTVT.